The 13 T cell receptor beta chains listed next were all sequenced from one sample in a study of shared clonotypes between healthy human individuals. Profiling relied on immunoSEQ multiplex PCR, and the TCRdb table lists in-frame clones only, not all of them. This table has around 2.1 million clones, nearly 97% appearing once. The sequencing sample was made of naive CD4+ T cells sorted from blood. The subset is: CD45RA+ positively selected. The source is a man younger than 35 in good health.

This clone was found once. The V gene is TRBV6-6, the J gene TRBJ2-7; TRBD2 might be the D (6 bases). This CDR3 has 14 amino acids. Per germline, CDR1 MNHNY and CDR2 SVGAGI (reference sequence). V was trimmed by 5 bases and J by 7 bases, leaving 18 bases between them. CDR3 coding DNA: TGTGCCAGCAGTCCGGGTACGAGGGCGGGGGAGCAGTACTTC. This gives the protein CASSPGTRAGEQYF.

The rearrangement links TRBV6-4 to TRBJ2-7; the D gene is possibly TRBD1 (6 bases). CDR1 and CDR2 (germline): MRHNA, SNTAGT. CDR3 length: 16 residues. V dropped 3 bases and J dropped 4 bases, with 19 bases sitting between them. The CDR3 nucleotides read TGTGCCAGCAGTGATCAGGCAGGGGTCGCGACTTACGAGCAGTACTTC. Translating it yields CASSDQAGVATYEQYF.

The genes are TRBV7-9 and TRBJ1-3, with D tentatively TRBD1 (5 bases). CDR1 is SEHNR, CDR2 FQNEAQ, per germline (reference sequence). Trimming pared 8 bases from V and 0 bases from J, leaving 23 bases between. The CDR3 is made up of 18 amino acids. The DNA for the CDR3 is TGTGCCAGCCCCGTCCGGGACCCCCTACTTAGCTCTGGAAACACCATATATTTT. The encoded protein is CASPVRDPLLSSGNTIYF.

The chain employs TRBV30 and TRBJ2-2; 11 positions match TRBD1. V trimming: 3 bases; J trimming: 4 bases; junction bases outside the gene matches: 7. From germline, CDR1 is GTSNPN and CDR2 SVGIG (reference sequence). The length of the CDR3 is 16 residues. The DNA of the CDR3 is TGTGCCTGGAGGACCATAGGACAGGGGGCCACCGGGGAGCTGTTTTTT. As protein: CAWRTIGQGATGELFF.

Regarding this clone: The identical CDR3 is also encoded by other nucleotide sequences in the sample. V usage is TRBV6-1 and J usage is TRBJ1-5, with D unresolved. The CDR3 length is 12 residues. Germline CDR1 is MNHNS and CDR2 is SASEGT. V gave up 6 bases and J gave up 1 base, with 4 bases separating them. This CDR3 is CASRGSNQPQHF. CDR3 sequence (DNA): TGTGCCAGCAGAGGAAGCAATCAGCCCCAGCATTTT.

The chain links TRBV27 to TRBJ1-4, with TRBD1 as a possible D gene (5 bases). There are 14 residues in the CDR3. Germline V gene data show CDR1 as MNHEY and CDR2 as SMNVEV (reference sequence). V was cut by 1 base and J by 5 bases, with 8 bases left in between. The CDR3 nucleotides are TGTGCCAGCAGTTTATTGGGACCCAATGAAAAACTGTTTTTT. Protein: CASSLLGPNEKLFF.

Of note for this clone: The sample carries other DNA sequences with the same CDR3. The rearrangement uses TRBV6-6 and TRBJ2-7; D tentatively fits TRBD1 or TRBD2 (7 bases each). The CDR3 covers 13 residues. Germline CDR1 MNHNY, CDR2 SVGAGI (reference sequence). V was clipped by 6 bases and J by 3 bases, with 12 bases between them. The CDR3 DNA follows: TGTGCCAGCAGAGCGGGACAGAACTACGAGCAGTACTTC. It translates to CASRAGQNYEQYF.

This chain uses TRBV28 with TRBJ2-2; 7 bases line up with TRBD1. From germline, CDR1 is MDHEN and CDR2 SYDVKM. The CDR3 length is 14 residues. V shed 6 bases, J shed 7 bases, and the junction held 8 bases outside the gene matches. The CDR3 DNA sequence: TGTGCCAGCAGCCCTGGGACAGCAGGCGGGGAGCTGTTTTTT. It translates to CASSPGTAGGELFF.

This clone was detected only once. The chain is built from TRBV30 and TRBJ2-2; 9 bases match TRBD1. This CDR3 has 16 amino acids. V gave up 0 bases and J gave up 5 bases; unmatched junction bases: 7. CDR1 is GTSNPN, CDR2 SVGIG, per germline (reference sequence). The DNA of the CDR3 is TGTGCCTGGAGTGTACGGGGACAGGGTGGAACCGGGGAGCTGTTTTTT. This gives the protein CAWSVRGQGGTGELFF.

Note on this clone: The sample holds other DNA sequences that translate to the same CDR3. The chain links TRBV6-5 to TRBJ2-7; perhaps TRBD1 as D (5 bases). Germline V gene sequence: CDR1 MNHEY, CDR2 SVGAGI. V shed 2 bases and J shed 2 bases, with 7 bases lying between them. There are 13 residues in the CDR3. CDR3 sequence reads: CASSYPGTYEQYF. The CDR3 DNA follows: TGTGCCAGCAGTTACCCAGGGACCTACGAGCAGTACTTC.

The chain employs TRBV7-9 and TRBJ2-2; 7 bases map to TRBD1. This CDR3 has 15 residues. CDR1 is SEHNR and CDR2 is FQNEAQ in the germline V gene (reference sequence). J gave up 1 base and V 6 bases, and 5 bases lay outside the gene matches. CDR3 in DNA: TGTGCCAGCAGAACCGGGACAGAGAACACCGGGGAGCTGTTTTTT. Its translation: CASRTGTENTGELFF.

CDR3 nucleotides: TGCGCCAGCAGTCGAACCGGGACAGGGGACTACTATGGCTACACCTTC. It yields the protein CASSRTGTGDYYGYTF. The V and J genes are TRBV5-1 and TRBJ1-2; 10 bases are shared with TRBD1. The CDR3 runs to 16 residues. V shed 5 bases and J 3 bases; nucleotides not matched to a gene: 10. From germline, CDR1 is SGHRS and CDR2 YFSETQ. The full variable domain, completed using reference TRBV5-1 and TRBJ1-2, is KAGVTQTPRYLIKTRGQQVTLSCSPISGHRSVSWYQQTPGQGLQFLFEYFSETQRNKGNFPGRFSGRQFSNSRSEMNVSTLELGDSALYLCASSRTGTGDYYGYTFGSGTRLTVV.

The chain couples TRBV2 to TRBJ2-1; D is perhaps TRBD2 (6 bases). The CDR3 has 13 amino acids. Germline-derived CDR1 and CDR2 are SNHLY and FYNNEI. The V gene lost 3 bases and the J gene lost 9 bases, with 12 bases spanning the gap. As DNA, the CDR3 is TGTGCCAGCAGTGAGGGGGAAGCGGGTGAGCAGTTCTTC. It codes for CASSEGEAGEQFF.